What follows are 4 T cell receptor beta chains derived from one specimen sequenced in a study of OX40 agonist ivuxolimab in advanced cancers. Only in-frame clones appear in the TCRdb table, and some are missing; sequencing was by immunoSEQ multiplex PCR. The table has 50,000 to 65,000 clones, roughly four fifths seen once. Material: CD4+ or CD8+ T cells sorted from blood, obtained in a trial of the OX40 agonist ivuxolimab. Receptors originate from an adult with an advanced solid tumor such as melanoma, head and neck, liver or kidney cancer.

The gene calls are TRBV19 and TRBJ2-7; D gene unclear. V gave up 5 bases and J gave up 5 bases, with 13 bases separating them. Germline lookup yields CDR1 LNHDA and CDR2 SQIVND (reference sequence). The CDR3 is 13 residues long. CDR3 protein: CASSVKPPNEQYF. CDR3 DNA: TGTGCCAGTAGTGTCAAACCTCCGAACGAGCAGTACTTC.

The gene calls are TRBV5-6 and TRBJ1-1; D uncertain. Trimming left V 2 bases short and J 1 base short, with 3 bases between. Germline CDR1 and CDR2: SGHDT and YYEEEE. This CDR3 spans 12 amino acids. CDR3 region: CASSFRNTEAFF. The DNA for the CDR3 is TGTGCCAGCAGCTTCCGGAACACTGAAGCTTTCTTT.

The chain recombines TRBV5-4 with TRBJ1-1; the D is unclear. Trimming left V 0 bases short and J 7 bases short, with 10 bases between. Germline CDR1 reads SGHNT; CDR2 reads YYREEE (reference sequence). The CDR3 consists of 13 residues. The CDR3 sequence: CASSLGAEVEAFF. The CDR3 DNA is TGTGCCAGCAGCTTGGGGGCGGAGGTTGAAGCTTTCTTT.

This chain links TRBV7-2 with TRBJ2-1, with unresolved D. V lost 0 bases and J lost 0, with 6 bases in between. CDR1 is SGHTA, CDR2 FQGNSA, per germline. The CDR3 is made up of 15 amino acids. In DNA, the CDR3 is TGTGCCAGCAGCTTAGCGGGGTTCTCCTACAATGAGCAGTTCTTC. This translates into CASSLAGFSYNEQFF.